The T cell receptor (beta chain) described here comes from a study of CD8+ T cells in alopecia areata. RNA was isolated and reverse transcribed to cDNA, the sequencing template. Assay used: immunoSEQ multiplex PCR; TCRdb lists only in-frame clones, some missing. The sample has roughly 250,000 clones; 45% to 70% are singletons. This clone was recorded once. Looked up from germline, CDR1 is SNHLY and CDR2 is FYNNEI. This CDR3 has 12 residues. The ends were cut back, 7 bases at V and 2 bases at J, with 8 bases in the middle. Treatment defined: oral pan-JAK inhibitor, 5-10 mg twice daily. The sample here was CD4+ T cells sorted from blood, taken between weeks 51 and 54, from a patient treated with tofacitinib. This rearrangement joins TRBV2 to TRBJ1-2; D possibly corresponds to TRBD1 (6 bases). The receptor was isolated from a human donor with alopecia areata. CDR3 sequence (DNA): TGTGCCAGCAATACAGGGAACTATGGCTACACCTTC. This gives the protein CASNTGNYGYTF.